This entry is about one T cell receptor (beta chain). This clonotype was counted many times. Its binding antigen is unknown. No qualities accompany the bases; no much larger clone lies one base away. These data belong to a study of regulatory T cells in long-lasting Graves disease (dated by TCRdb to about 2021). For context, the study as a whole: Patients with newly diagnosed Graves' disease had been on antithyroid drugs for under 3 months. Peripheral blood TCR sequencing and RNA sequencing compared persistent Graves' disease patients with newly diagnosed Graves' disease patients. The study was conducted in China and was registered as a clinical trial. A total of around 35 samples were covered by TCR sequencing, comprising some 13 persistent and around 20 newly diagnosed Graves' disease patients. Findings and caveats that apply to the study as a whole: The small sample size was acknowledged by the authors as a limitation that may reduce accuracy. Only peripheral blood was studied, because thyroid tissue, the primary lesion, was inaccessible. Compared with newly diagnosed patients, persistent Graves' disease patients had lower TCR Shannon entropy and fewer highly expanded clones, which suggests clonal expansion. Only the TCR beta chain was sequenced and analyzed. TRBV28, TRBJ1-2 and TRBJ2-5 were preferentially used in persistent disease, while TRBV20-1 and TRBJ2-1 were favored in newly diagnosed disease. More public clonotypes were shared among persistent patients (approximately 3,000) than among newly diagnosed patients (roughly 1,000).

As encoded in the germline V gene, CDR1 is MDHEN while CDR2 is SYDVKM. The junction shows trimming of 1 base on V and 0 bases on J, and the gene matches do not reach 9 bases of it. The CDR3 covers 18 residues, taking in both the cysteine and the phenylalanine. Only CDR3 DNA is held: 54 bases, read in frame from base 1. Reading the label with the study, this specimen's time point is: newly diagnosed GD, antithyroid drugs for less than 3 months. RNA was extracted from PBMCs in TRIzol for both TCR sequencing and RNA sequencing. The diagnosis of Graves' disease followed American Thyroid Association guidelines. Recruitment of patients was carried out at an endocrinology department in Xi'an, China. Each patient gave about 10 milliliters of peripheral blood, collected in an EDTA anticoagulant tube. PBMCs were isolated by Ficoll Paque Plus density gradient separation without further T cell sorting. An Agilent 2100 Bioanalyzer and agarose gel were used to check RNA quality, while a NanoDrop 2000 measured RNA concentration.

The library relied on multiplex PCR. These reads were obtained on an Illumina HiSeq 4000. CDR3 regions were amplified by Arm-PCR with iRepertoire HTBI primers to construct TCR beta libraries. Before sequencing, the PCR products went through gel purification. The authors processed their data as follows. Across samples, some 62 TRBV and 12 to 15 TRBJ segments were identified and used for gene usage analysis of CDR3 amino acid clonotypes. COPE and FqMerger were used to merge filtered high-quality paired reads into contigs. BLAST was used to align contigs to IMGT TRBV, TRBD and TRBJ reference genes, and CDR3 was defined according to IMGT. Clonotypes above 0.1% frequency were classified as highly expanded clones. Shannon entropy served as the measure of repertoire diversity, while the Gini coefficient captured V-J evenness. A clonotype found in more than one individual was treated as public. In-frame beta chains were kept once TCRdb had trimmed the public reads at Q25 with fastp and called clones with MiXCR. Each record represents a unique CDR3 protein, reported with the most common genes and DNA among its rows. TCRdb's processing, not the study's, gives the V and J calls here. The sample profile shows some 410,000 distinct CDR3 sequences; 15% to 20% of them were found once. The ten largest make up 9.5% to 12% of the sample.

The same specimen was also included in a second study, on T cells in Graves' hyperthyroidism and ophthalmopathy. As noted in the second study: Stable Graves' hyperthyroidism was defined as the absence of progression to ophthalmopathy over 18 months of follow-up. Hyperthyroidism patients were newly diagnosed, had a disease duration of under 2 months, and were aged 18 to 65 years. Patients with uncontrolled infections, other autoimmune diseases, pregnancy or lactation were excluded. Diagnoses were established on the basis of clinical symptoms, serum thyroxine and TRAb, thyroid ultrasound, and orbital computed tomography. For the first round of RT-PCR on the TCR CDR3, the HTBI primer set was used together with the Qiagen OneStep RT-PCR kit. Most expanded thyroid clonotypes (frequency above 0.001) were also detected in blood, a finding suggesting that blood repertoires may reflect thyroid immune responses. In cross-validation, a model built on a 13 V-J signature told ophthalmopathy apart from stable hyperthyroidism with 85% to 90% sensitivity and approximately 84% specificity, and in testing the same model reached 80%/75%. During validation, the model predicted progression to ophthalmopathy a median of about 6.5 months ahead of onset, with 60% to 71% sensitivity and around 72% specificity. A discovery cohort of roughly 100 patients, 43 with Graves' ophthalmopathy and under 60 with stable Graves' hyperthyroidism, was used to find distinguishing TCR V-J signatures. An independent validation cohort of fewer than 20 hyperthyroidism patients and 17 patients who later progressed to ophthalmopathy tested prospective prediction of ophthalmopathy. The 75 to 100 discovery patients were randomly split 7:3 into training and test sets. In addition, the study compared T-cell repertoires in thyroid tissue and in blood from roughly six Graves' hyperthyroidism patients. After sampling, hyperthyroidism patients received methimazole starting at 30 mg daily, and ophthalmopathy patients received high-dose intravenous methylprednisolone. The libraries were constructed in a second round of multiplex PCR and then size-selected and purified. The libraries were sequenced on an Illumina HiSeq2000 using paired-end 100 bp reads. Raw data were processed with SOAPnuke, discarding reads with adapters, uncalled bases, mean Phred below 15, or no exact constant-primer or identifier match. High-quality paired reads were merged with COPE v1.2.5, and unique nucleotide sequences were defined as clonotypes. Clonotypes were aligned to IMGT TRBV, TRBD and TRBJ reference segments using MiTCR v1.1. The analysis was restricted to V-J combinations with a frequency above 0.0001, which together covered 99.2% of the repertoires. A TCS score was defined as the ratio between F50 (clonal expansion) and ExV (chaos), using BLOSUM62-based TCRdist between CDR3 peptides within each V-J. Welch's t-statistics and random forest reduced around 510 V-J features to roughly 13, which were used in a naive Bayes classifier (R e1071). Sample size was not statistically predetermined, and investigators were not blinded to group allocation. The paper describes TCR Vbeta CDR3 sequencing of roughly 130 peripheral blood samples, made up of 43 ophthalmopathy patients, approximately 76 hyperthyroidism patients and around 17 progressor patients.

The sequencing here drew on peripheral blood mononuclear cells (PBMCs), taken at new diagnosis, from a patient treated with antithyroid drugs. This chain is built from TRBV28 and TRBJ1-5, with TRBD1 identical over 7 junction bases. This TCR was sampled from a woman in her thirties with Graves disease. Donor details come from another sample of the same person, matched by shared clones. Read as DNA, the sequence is TGTGCCAGCAGTTTATCAGATTTCGGGACAGTTAGCAATCAGCCCCAGCATTTT. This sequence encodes CASSLSDFGTVSNQPQHF. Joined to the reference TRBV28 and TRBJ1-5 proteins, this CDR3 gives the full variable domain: DVKVTQSSRYLVKRTGEKVFLECVQDMDHENMFWYRQDPGLGLRLIYFSYDVKMKEKGDIPEGYSVSREKKERFSLILESASTNQTSMYLCASSLSDFGTVSNQPQHFGDGTRLSIL.